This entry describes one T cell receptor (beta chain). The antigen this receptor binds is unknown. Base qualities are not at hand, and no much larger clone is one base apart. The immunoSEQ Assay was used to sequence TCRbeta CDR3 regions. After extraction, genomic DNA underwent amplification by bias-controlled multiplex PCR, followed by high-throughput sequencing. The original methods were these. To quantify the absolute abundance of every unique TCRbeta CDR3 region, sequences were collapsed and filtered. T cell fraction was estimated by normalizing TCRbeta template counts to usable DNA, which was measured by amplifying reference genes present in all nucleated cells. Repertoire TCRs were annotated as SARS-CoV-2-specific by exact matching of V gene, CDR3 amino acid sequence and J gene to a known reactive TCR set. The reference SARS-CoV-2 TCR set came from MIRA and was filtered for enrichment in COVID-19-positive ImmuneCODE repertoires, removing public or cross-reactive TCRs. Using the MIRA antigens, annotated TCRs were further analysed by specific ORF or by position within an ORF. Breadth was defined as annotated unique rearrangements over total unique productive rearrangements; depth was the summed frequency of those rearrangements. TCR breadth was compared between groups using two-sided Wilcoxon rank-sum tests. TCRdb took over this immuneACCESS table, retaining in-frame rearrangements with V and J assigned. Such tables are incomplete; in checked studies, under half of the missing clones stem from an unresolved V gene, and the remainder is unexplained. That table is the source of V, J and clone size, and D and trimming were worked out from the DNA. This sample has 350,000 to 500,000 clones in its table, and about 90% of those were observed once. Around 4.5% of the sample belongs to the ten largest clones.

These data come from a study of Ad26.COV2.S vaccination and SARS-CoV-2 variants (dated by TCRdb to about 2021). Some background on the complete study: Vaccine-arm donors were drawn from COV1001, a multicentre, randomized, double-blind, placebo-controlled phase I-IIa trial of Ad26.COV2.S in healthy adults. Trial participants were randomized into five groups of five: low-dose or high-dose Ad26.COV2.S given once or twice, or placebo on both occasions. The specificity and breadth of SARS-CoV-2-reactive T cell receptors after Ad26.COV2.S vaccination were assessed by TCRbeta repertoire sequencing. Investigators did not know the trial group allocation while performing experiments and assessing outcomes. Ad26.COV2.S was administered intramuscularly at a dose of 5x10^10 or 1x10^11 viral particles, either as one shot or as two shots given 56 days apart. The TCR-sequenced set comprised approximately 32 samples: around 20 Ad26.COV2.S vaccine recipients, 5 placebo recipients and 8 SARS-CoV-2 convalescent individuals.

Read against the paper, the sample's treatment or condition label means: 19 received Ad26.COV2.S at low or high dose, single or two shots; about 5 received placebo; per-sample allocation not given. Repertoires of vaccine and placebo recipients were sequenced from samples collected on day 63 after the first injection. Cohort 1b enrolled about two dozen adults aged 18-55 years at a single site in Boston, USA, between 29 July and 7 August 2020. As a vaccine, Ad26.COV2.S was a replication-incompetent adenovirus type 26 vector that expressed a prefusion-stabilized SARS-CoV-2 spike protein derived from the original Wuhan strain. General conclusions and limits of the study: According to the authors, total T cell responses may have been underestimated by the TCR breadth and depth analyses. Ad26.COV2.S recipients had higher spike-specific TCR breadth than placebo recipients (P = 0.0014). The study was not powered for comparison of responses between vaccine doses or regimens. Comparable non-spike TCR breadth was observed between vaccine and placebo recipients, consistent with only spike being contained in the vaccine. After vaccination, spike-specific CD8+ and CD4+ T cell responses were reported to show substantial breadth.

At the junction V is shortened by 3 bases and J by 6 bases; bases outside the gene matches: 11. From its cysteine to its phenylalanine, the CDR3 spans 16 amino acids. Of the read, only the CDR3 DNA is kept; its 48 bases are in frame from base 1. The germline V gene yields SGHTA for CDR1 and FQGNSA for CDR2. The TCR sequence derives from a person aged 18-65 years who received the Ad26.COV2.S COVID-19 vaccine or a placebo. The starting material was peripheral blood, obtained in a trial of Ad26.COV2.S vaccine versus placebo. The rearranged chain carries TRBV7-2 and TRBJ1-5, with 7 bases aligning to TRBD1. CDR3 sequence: CASSFSTTGQGQPQHF. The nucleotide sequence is TGTGCCAGCAGCTTTTCCACGACAGGGCAGGGTCAGCCCCAGCATTTT.